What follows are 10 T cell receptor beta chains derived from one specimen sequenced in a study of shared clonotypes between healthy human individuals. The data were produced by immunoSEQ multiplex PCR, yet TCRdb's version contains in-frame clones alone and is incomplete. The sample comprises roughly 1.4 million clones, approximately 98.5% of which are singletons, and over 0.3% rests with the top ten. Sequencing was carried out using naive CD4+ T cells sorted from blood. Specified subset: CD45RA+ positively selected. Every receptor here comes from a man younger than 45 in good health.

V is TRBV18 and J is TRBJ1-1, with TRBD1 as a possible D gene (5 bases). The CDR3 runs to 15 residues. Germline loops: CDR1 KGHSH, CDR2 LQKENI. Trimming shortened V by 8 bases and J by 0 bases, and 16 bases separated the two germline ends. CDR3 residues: CASTKAGHMNTEAFF. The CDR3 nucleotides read TGTGCCAGCACTAAGGCAGGGCACATGAACACTGAAGCTTTCTTT. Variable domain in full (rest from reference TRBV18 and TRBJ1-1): NAGVMQNPRHLVRRRGQEARLRCSPMKGHSHVYWYRQLPEEGLKFMVYLQKENIIDESGMPKERFSAEFPKEGPSILRIQQVVRGDSAAYFCASTKAGHMNTEAFFGQGTRLTVV.

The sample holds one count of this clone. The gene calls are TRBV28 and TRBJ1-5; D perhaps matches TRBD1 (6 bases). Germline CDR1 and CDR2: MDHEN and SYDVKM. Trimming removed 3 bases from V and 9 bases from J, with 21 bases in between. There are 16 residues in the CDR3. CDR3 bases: TGTGCCAGCAGTTTCATCTCTCGGACAGTACAGAGGCCCCAGCATTTT. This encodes CASSFISRTVQRPQHF.

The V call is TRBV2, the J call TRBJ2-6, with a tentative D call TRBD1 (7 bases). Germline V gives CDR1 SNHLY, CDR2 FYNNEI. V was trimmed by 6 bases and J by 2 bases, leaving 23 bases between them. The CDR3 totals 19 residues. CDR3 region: CASRGGVVTGLPGANVLTF. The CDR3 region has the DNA TGTGCCAGCAGGGGAGGTGTCGTGACAGGGCTACCTGGGGCCAACGTCCTGACTTTC.

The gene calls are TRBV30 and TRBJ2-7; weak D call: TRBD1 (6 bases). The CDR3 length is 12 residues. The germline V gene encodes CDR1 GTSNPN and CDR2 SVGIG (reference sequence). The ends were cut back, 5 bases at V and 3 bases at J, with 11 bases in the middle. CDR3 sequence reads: CAWRRDNYEQYF. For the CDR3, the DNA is TGTGCCTGGCGACGGGACAACTACGAGCAGTACTTC.

CDR3 protein: CASSEPTGPGAKNIQYF. The CDR3 nucleotides read TGTGCCAGCAGTGAACCAACAGGGCCTGGAGCCAAAAACATTCAGTACTTC. The rearrangement joins TRBV2 to TRBJ2-4, with a tentative D call TRBD1 (6 bases). Trimming cost V 2 bases and J 0 bases, with 14 bases left between them. The CDR3 runs 17 residues. CDR1 is SNHLY, CDR2 FYNNEI, per germline.

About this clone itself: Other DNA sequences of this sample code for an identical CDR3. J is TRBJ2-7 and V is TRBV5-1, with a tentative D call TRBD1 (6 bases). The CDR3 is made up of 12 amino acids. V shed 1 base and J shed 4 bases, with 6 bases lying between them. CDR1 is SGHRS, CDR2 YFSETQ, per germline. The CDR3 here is CASSLTGYEQYF. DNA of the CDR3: TGCGCCAGCAGCTTGACAGGGTACGAGCAGTACTTC.

The CDR3 is CASSSGPAPFHEQFF. DNA of the CDR3: TGTGCCAGTAGTAGCGGACCTGCACCTTTTCATGAGCAGTTCTTC. This rearrangement joins TRBV19 to TRBJ2-1; unclear D gene. CDR1 and CDR2 from the germline V gene are LNHDA and SQIVND (reference sequence). The CDR3 is made up of 15 amino acids. V lost 4 bases to trimming and J lost 8 bases, with 18 bases between them.

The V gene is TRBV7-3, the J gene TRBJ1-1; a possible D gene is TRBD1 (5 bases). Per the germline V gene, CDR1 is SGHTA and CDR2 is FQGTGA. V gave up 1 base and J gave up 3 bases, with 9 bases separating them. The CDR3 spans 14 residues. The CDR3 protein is CASSLIAGHTEAFF. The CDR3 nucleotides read TGTGCCAGCAGCTTAATTGCAGGGCACACTGAAGCTTTCTTT.

In DNA form, the CDR3 reads TGTGCCTGGAGTGTAGGCCTTGGGGATCAGCCCCAGCATTTT. Encoded protein: CAWSVGLGDQPQHF. The chain employs TRBV30 and TRBJ1-5; no definite D call. V lost 0 bases and J 5 bases, leaving 11 bases between the germline ends. Germline V lookup: CDR1 GTSNPN, CDR2 SVGIG (reference sequence). The CDR3 runs to 14 residues. Full variable domain (missing parts from reference TRBV30 and TRBJ1-5): SQTIHQWPATLVQPVGSPLSLECTVEGTSNPNLYWYRQAAGRGLQLLFYSVGIGQISSEVPQNLSASRPQDRQFILSSKKLLLSDSGFYLCAWSVGLGDQPQHFGDGTRLSIL.

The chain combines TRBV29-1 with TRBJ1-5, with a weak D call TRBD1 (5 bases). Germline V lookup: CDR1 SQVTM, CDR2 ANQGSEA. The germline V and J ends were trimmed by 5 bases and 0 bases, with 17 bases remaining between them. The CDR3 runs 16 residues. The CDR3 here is CSVSLGGTGSNQPQHF. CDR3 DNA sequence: TGCAGCGTTTCCCTCGGGGGGACTGGTAGCAATCAGCCCCAGCATTTT.